This passage covers 8 T cell receptor beta chains from one sample sequenced in a study of blood T cell repertoires in COVID-19. Sequencing used immunoSEQ multiplex PCR; TCRdb keeps in-frame clones, though not all of them. The sample carries a few hundred thousand clones, 90% recorded once. What was sequenced was PBMCs or T cells enriched from blood (not recorded which). The receptors were sampled from a man aged 25-45 years who had been exposed to COVID-19.

The chain joins TRBV10-1 to TRBJ2-7; 7 positions match TRBD1. The CDR3 has 13 amino acids. CDR1 is WNHNN, CDR2 SYGVQD, per germline (reference sequence). After removal of 5 bases from V and 3 bases from J, the junction contained 4 bases not matched to a gene. CDR3 sequence reads: CASSPYRGYEQYF. DNA of the CDR3: TGCGCCAGCAGTCCTTACAGGGGCTACGAGCAGTACTTC.

The rearrangement uses TRBV16 and TRBJ1-1, with D tentatively TRBD1 (6 bases). Trimming removed 6 bases at V and 4 bases at J, with 15 bases between. The CDR3 is 14 amino acids. In germline, CDR1 is KGHSY, CDR2 FQNENV. CDR3 nucleotide sequence: TGTGCCAGCAGTTCCACAGGGAGGGGCACTGAAGCTTTCTTT. The encoded protein is CASSSTGRGTEAFF.

The V and J genes are TRBV2 and TRBJ2-2; D possibly corresponds to TRBD2 (6 bases). The CDR3 loop spans 15 amino acids. The germline V and J ends were trimmed by 7 bases and 4 bases, with 16 bases remaining between them. Germline CDR1 reads SNHLY; CDR2 reads FYNNEI. As DNA, the CDR3 is TGTGCCAGCATCGTCACACGGGGAGGCACCGGGGAGCTGTTTTTT. It codes for CASIVTRGGTGELFF.

The chain is built from TRBV19 and TRBJ2-5, with D possibly TRBD2 on 6 matching bases. The V gene lost 5 bases and the J gene lost 2 bases, with 15 bases spanning the gap. Germline V gene data show CDR1 as LNHDA and CDR2 as SQIVND (reference sequence). CDR3 length: 15 amino acids. CDR3 amino acids: CASSPGDHPQETQYF. In DNA, the CDR3 is TGTGCCAGTAGTCCGGGGGACCACCCACAAGAGACCCAGTACTTC.

The J gene is TRBJ2-5, the V gene TRBV19, with TRBD2 matching 7 bases. V lost 5 bases, J lost 5 bases, and 5 bases stayed unmatched. The CDR3 is made up of 13 amino acids. Per the germline V gene, CDR1 is LNHDA and CDR2 is SQIVND (reference sequence). In DNA, the CDR3 is TGTGCCAGTAGTCTTGGACTAGTTGAGACCCAGTACTTC. It translates to CASSLGLVETQYF.

This rearrangement joins TRBV9 to TRBJ2-5, with 8 bases aligning to TRBD1. The CDR3 runs to 15 residues. CDR1 and CDR2 from the germline V gene are SGDLS and YYNGEE. With 3 bases clipped from V and 4 bases from J, the junction kept 8 bases outside the gene matches. Written as DNA, the CDR3 is TGTGCCAGCAGCGGCCTACAGGGGGGAGTAGAGACCCAGTACTTC. It yields the protein CASSGLQGGVETQYF.

V and J are TRBV4-3 and TRBJ2-3, with D possibly being TRBD2 (7 bases). Trimming removed 4 bases at V and 4 bases at J, with 24 bases between. The length of the CDR3 is 18 residues. Germline loops: CDR1 LGHNA, CDR2 YSLEER. The CDR3 is CASSLNQGGGGLPDTQYF. Written as DNA, the CDR3 is TGCGCCAGCAGCCTTAATCAAGGTGGGGGGGGCCTCCCAGATACGCAGTATTTT.

The sample holds a few counts of this clone. This chain uses TRBV20-1 with TRBJ1-2; D possibly corresponds to TRBD1 (6 bases). The length of the CDR3 is 11 residues. Per germline, CDR1 DFQATT and CDR2 SNEGSKA (reference sequence). Trimming left V 3 bases short and J 6 bases short, with 8 bases between. The CDR3 bases are TGCAGTGCTAGCCCAGGGGATGGCTACACCTTC. This encodes CSASPGDGYTF.